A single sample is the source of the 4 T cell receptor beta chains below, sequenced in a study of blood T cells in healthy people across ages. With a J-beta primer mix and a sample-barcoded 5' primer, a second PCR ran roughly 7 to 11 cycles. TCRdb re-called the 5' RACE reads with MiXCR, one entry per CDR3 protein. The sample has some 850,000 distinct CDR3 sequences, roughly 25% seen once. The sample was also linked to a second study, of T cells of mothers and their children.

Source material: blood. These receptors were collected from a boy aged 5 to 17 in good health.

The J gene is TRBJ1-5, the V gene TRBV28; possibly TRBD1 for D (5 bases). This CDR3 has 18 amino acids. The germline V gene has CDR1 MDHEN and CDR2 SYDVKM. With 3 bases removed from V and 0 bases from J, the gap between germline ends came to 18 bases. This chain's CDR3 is CASSLLGEGIHSNQPQHF. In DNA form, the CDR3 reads TGTGCCAGCAGTTTGTTGGGGGAAGGAATTCATAGCAATCAGCCCCAGCATTTT.

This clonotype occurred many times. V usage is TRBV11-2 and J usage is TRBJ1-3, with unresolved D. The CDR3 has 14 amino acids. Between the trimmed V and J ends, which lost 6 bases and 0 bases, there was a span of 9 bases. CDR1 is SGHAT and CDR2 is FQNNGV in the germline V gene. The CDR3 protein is CASRGSFSGNTIYF. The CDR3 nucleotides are TGTGCCAGCAGGGGGAGTTTCTCTGGAAACACCATATATTTT. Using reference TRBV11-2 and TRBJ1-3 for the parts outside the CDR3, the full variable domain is EAGVAQSPRYKIIEKRQSVAFWCNPISGHATLYWYQQILGQGPKLLIQFQNNGVVDDSQLPKDRFSAERLKGVDSTLKIQPAKLEDSAVYLCASRGSFSGNTIYFGEGSWLTVV.

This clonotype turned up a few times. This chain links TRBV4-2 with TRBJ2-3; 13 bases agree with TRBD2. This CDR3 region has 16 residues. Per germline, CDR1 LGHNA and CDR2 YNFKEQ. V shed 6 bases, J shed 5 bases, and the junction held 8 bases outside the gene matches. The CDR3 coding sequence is TGTGCCAGCAGGGAACTAGCGGGGGGGCTTGTAGATACGCAGTATTTT. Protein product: CASRELAGGLVDTQYF.

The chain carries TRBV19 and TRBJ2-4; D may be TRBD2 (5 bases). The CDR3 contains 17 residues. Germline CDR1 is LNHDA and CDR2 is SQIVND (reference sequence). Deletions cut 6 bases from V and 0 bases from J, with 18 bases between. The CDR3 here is CASRLVGISGAKNIQYF. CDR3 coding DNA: TGTGCCAGTAGATTGGTGGGAATAAGCGGAGCCAAAAACATTCAGTACTTC.